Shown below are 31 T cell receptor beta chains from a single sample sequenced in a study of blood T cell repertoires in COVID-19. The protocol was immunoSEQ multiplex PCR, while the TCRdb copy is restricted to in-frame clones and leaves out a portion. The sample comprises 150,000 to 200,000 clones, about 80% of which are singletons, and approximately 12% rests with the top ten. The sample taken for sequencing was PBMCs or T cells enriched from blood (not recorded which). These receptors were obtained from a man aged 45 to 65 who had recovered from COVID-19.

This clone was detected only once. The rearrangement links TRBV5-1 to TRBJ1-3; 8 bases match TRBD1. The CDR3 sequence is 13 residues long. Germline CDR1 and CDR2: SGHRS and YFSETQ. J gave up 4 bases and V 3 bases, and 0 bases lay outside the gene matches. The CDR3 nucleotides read TGCGCCAGCAGCTCAGGGGGCGGAAACACCATATATTTT. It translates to CASSSGGGNTIYF.

The CDR3 DNA follows: TGTGCCAGTAGCGTACAGACCTCAGGTACGCAGTATTTT. It codes for CASSVQTSGTQYF. The V call is TRBV19, the J call TRBJ2-3, with D uncertain. Trimming removed 6 bases from V and 8 bases from J, with 15 bases in between. The V gene's germline CDR1 is LNHDA and CDR2 SQIVND (reference sequence). This CDR3 has 13 residues.

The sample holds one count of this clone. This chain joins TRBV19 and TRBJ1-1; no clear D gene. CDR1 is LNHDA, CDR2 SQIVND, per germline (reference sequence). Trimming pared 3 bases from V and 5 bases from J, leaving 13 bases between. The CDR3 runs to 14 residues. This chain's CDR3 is CASSISLAGTEAFF. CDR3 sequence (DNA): TGTGCCAGTAGTATCAGTTTAGCCGGAACTGAAGCTTTCTTT.

DNA of the CDR3: TGCAGCGTTTCAGGGGCCACCGGGGAGCTGTTTTTT. Amino acids: CSVSGATGELFF. The chain joins TRBV29-1 to TRBJ2-2; D is possibly TRBD1 (6 bases). Trimming left V 5 bases short and J 4 bases short, with 8 bases between. The CDR3 is 12 amino acids. The germline gives CDR1 SQVTM, CDR2 ANQGSEA.

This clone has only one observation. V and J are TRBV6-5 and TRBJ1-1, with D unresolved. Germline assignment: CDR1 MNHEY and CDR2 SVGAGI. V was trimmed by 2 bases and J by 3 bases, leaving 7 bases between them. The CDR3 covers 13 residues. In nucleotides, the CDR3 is TGTGCCAGCAGTTACAGCTCACACACTGAAGCTTTCTTT. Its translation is CASSYSSHTEAFF.

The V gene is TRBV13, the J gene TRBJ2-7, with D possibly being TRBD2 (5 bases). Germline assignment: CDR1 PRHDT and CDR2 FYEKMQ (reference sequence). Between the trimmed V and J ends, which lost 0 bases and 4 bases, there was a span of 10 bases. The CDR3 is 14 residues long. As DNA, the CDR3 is TGTGCCAGCAGCTTAGGGCGGGTTAGGTACGAGCAGTACTTC. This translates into CASSLGRVRYEQYF.

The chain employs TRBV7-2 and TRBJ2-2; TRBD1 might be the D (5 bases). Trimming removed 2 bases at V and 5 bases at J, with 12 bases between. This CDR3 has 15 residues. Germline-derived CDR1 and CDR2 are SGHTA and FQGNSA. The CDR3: CASSLSKTVTGELFF. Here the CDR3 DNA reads TGTGCCAGCAGCTTATCGAAGACAGTAACCGGGGAGCTGTTTTTT.

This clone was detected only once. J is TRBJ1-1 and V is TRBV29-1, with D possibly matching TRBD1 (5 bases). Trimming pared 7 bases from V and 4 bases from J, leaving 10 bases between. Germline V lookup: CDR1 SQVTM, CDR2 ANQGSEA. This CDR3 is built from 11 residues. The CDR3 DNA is TGCAGCGGTTGGAGGGGCACTGAAGCTTTCTTT. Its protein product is CSGWRGTEAFF.

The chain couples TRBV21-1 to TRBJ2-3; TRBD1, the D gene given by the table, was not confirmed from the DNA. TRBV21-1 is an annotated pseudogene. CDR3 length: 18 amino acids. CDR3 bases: TGTGCCAGCAGCATCTCCAGATCCCGGACAGGGTGCACAGATACGCAGTATTTT. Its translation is CASSISRSRTGCTDTQYF.

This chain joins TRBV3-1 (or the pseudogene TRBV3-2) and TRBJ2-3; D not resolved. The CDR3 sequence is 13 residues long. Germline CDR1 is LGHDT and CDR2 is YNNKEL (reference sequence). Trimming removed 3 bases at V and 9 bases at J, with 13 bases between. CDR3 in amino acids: CASSQGGWRTQYF. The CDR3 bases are TGTGCCAGCAGCCAGGGTGGATGGCGGACGCAGTATTTT.

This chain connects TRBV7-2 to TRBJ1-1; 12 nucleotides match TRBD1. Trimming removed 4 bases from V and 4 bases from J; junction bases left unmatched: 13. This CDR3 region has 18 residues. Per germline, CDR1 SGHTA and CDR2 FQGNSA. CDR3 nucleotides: TGTGCCAGCAGCTCGGGATGGGACAGGGGGCGTCTTTTCACTGAAGCTTTCTTT. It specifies CASSSGWDRGRLFTEAFF.

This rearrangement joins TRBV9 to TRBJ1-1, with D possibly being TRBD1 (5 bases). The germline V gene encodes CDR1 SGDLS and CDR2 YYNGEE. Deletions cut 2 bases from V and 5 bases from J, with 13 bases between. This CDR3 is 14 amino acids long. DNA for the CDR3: TGTGCCAGCAGCGTTCTTCAGGGAGGGACTGAAGCTTTCTTT. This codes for CASSVLQGGTEAFF.

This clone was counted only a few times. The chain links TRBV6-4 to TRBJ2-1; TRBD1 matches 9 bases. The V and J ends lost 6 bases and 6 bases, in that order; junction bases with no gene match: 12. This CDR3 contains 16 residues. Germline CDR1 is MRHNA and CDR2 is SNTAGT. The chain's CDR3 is CASSHSPDRGPNEQFF. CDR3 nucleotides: TGTGCCAGCAGCCACTCCCCGGACAGGGGACCCAATGAGCAGTTCTTC.

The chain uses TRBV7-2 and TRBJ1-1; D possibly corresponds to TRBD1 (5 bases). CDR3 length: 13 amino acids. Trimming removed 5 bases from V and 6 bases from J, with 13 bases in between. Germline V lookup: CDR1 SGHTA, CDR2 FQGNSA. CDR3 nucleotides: TGTGCCAGCAGCCTAACAGGAATGCCTGAAGCTTTCTTT. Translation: CASSLTGMPEAFF.

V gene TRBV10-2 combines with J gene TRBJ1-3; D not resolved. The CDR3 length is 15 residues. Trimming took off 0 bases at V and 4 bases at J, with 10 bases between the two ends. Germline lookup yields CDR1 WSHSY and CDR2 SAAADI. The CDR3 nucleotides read TGCGCCAGCAGTGAGTCTGGAGGAATGGGAAACACCATATATTTT. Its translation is CASSESGGMGNTIYF.

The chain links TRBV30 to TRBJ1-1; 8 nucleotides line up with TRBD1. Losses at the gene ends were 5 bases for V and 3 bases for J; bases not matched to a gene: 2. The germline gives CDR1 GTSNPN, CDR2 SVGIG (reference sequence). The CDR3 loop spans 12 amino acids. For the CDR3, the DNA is TGTGCCTGGGTGACAGGGGACACTGAAGCTTTCTTT. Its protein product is CAWVTGDTEAFF.

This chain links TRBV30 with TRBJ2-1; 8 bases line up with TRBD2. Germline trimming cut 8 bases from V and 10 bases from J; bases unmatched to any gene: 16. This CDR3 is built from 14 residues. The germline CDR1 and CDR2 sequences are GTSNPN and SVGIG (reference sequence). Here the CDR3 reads CAVSRLAGLQEQFF. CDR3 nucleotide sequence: TGTGCCGTCTCTCGGCTAGCGGGTTTGCAGGAGCAGTTCTTC.

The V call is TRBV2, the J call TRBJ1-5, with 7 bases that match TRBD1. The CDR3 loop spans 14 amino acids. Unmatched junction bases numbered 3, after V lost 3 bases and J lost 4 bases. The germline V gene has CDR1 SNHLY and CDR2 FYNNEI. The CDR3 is CASSDSRGNQPQHF. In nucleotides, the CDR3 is TGTGCCAGCAGTGATAGCAGGGGGAATCAGCCCCAGCATTTT.

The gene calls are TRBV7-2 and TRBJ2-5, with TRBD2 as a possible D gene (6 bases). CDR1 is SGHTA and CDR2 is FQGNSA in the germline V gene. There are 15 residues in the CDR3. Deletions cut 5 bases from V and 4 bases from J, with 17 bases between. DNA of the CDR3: TGTGCCAGCAGCAGGACTCTGGCCGGGGGAGAGACCCAGTACTTC. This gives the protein CASSRTLAGGETQYF.

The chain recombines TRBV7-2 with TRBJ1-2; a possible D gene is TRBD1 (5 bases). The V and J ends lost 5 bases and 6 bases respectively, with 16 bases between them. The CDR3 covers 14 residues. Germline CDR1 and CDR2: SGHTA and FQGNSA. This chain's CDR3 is CASSEMQGLDGYTF. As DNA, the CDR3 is TGTGCCAGCAGCGAGATGCAGGGCCTCGATGGCTACACCTTC.

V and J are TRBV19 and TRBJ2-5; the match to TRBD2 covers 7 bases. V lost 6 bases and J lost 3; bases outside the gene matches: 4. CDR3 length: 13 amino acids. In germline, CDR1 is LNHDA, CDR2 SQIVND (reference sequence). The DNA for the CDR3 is TGTGCCAGTAGGGGGGGGAACAAAGAGACCCAGTACTTC. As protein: CASRGGNKETQYF.

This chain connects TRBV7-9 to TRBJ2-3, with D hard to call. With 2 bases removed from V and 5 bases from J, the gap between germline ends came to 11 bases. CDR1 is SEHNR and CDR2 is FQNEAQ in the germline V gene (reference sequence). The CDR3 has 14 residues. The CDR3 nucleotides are TGTGCCAGCAGCTTACGCGAAGTTAGAGATACGCAGTATTTT. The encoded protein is CASSLREVRDTQYF.

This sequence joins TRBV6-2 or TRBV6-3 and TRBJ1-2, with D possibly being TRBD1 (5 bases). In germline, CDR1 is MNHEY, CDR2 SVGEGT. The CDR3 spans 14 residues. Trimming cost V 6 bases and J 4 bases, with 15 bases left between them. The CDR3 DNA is TGTGCCAGCAGCCAACTCAGGGAAGGCTATGGCTACACCTTC. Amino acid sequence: CASSQLREGYGYTF.

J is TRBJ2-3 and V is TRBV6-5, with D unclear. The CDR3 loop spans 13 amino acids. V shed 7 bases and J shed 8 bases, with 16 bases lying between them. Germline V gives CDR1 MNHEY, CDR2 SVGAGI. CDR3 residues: CASTSLNPLTQYF. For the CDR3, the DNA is TGTGCCAGCACTTCTCTAAATCCCCTTACGCAGTATTTT.

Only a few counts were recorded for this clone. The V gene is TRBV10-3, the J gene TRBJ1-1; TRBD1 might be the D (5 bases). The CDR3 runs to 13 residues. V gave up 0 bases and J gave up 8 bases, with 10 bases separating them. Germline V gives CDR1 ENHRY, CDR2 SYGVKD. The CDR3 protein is CAISESQGGEAFF. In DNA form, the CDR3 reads TGTGCCATCAGTGAGTCTCAGGGAGGAGAAGCTTTCTTT.

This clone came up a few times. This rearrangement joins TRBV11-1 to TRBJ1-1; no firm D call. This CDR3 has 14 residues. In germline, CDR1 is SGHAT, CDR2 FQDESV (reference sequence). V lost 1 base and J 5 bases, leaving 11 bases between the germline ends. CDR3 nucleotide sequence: TGTGCCAGCAGCTTAGGCGGGCGCGAGACTGAAGCTTTCTTT. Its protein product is CASSLGGRETEAFF.

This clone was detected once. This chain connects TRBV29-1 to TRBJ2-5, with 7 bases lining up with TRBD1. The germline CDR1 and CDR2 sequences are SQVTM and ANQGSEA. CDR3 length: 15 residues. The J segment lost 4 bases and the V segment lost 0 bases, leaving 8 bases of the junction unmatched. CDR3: CSVEDPRQGGETQYF. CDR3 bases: TGCAGCGTTGAAGACCCCCGACAGGGCGGAGAGACCCAGTACTTC.

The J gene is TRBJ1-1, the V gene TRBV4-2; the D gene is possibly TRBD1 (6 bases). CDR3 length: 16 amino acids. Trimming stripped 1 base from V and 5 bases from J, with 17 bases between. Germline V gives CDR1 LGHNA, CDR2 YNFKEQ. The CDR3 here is CASSQGQGTGSTEAFF. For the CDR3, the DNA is TGTGCCAGCAGCCAAGGGCAGGGGACGGGTTCGACTGAAGCTTTCTTT.

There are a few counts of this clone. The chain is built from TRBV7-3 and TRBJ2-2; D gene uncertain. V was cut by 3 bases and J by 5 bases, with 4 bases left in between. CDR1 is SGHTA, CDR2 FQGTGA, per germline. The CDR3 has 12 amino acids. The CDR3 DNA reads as TGTGCCAGCAGCTTGGAGACCGGGGAGCTGTTTTTT. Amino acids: CASSLETGELFF.

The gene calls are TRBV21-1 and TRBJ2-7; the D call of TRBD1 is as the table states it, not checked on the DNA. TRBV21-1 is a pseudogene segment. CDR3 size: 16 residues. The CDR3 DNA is TGTGCCAGCAGCACCTCAACAGGGTTCTTCTCCTACGAGCAGTACTTC. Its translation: CASSTSTGFFSYEQYF.

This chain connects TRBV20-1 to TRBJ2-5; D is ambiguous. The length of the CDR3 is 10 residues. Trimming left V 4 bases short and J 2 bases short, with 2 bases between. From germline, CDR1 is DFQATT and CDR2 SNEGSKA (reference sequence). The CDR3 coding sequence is TGCAGTGCTACTCAAGAGACCCAGTACTTC. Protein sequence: CSATQETQYF.